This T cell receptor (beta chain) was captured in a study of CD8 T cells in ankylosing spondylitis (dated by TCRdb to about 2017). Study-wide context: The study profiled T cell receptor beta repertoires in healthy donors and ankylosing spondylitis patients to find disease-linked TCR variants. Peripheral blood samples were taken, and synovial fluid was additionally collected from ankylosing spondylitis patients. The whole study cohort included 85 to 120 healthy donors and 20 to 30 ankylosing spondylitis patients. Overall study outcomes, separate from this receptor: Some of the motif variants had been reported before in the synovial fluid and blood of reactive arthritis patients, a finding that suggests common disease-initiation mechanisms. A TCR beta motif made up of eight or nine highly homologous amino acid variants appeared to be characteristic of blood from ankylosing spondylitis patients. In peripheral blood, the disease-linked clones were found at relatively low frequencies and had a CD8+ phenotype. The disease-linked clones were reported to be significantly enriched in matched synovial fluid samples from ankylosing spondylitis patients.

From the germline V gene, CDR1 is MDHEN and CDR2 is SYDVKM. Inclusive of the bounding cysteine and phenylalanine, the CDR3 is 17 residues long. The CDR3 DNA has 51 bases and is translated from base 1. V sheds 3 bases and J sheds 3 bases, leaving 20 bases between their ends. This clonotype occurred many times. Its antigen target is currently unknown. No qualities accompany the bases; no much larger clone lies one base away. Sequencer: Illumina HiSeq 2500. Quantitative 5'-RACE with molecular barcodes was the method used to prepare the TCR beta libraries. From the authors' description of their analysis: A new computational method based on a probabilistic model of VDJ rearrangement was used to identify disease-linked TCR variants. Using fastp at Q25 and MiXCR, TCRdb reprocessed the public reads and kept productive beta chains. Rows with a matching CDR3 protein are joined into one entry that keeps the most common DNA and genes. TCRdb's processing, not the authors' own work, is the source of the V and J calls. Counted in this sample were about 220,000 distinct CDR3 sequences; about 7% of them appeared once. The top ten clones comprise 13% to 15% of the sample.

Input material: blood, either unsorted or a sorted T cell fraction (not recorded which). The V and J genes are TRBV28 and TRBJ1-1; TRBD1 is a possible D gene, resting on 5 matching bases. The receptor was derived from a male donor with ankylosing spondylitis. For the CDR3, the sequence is CASSFHPGRVRDTEAFF. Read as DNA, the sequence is TGTGCCAGCAGTTTTCATCCAGGGAGGGTGAGGGACACTGAAGCTTTCTTT.